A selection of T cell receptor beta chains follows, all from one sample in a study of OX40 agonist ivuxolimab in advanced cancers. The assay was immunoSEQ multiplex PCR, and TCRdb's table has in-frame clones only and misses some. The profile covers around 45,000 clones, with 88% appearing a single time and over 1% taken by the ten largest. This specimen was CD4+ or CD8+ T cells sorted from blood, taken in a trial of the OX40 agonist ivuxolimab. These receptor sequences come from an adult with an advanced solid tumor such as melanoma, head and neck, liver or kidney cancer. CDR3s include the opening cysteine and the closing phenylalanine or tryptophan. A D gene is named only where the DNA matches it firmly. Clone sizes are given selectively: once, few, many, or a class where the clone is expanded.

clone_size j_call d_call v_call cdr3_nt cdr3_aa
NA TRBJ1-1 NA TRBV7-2 TGTGCCAGCAGCTTAGCTTACCCGAGGGGCACTGAAGCTTTCTTT CASSLAYPRGTEAFF
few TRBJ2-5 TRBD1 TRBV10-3 TGTGCCATCAACTACAGGGGTGTGGGAGAGACCCAGTACTTC CAINYRGVGETQYF
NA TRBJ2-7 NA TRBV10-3 TGTGCCATCAGCCCGACAGGCTCCTACGAGCAGTACTTC CAISPTGSYEQYF
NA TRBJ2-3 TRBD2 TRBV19 TGTGCCAGTACGAGGTCTAGCGGGAGGGCAGATACGCAGTATTTT CASTRSSGRADTQYF
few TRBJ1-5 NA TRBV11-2 TGTGCCAGCAGCTTAGACGCGAATCAGCCCCAGCATTTT CASSLDANQPQHF
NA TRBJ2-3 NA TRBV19 TGTGCCAGTAGTATAGAACAAGGGGATAATACGCAGTATTTT CASSIEQGDNTQYF
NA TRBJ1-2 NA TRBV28 TGTGCCAGCAGCTACCCCAACCCAGGGAACTATGGCTACACCTTC CASSYPNPGNYGYTF
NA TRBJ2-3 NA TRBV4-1 TGCGCCAGCAGCCAAGATGACCGTGGGGGGGATACGCAGTATTTT CASSQDDRGGDTQYF
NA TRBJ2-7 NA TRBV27 TGTGCCAGCACCCGATCCGGGGGTTTTAACGAGCAGTACTTC CASTRSGGFNEQYF
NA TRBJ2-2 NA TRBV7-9 TGTGCCACCCCCCGGCTAGGTTGGAACACCGGGGAGCTGTTTTTT CATPRLGWNTGELFF
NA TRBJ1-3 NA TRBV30 TGTGCCTGGAGCACCCTCTCTGGAAACACCATATATTTT CAWSTLSGNTIYF
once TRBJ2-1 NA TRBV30 TGTGCCTGGAGTAGGGGCTCCTACAATGAGCAGTTCTTC CAWSRGSYNEQFF
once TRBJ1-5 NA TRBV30 TGTGCCTGGAGTGTAGCGGGGGGTCAGCCCCAGCATTTT CAWSVAGGQPQHF
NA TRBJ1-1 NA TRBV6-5 TGTGCCAGCATCCCCGCTAGGGCGGGGGTCACTGAAGCTTTCTTT CASIPARAGVTEAFF